A single sample gave rise to the 9 T cell receptor beta chains below, sequenced in a study of early T cells in non-severe SARS-CoV-2 infection. Each CDR3 protein gets one entry after TCRdb re-called the 5' RACE reads with MiXCR. The table includes just under 45,000 distinct CDR3 sequences, about 11% detected once. The sample consisted of whole blood. These receptors were taken from an adult who was a healthcare worker with PCR-confirmed SARS-CoV-2 infection or an uninfected control (not recorded which).

The J gene is TRBJ2-3, the V gene TRBV20-1; D is possibly TRBD1 (6 bases). Germline V CDR1 and CDR2: DFQATT, SNEGSKA (reference sequence). The CDR3 is 15 residues long. The germline V and J ends were trimmed by 4 bases and 0 bases, with 14 bases remaining between them. As DNA, the CDR3 is TGCAGTGCTACCACCGGGGACACTAGCACAGATACGCAGTATTTT. This sequence encodes CSATTGDTSTDTQYF.

The chain carries TRBV27 and TRBJ2-1; TRBD1 agrees at 7 bases. Trimming cost V 6 bases and J 0 bases; bases outside gene matches: 5. The CDR3 length is 15 residues. Germline V gene sequence: CDR1 MNHEY, CDR2 SMNVEV (reference sequence). In DNA form, the CDR3 reads TGTGCCAGCAGCCCGGGACAGAGCTCCTACAATGAGCAGTTCTTC. This translates into CASSPGQSSYNEQFF.

The chain employs TRBV10-3 and TRBJ1-2; D not certain. V lost 3 bases and J 8 bases, leaving 13 bases between the germline ends. The V gene's germline CDR1 is ENHRY and CDR2 SYGVKD. The CDR3 is 13 amino acids. The CDR3, as DNA: TGTGCCATCAGTGACAAGGGAATGAGCGGCTACACCTTC. Translating it yields CAISDKGMSGYTF.

This clonotype came up many times. The chain has TRBV6-6 and TRBJ1-5; D gene ambiguous. CDR3 size: 17 residues. Germline lookup yields CDR1 MNHNY and CDR2 SVGAGI (reference sequence). The V end lost 0 bases, the J end lost 9 bases, and 21 bases lay between the germline ends. The CDR3: CASSYSRGLGSGLPQHF. The CDR3 DNA is TGTGCCAGCAGTTACTCGAGAGGCTTAGGCTCTGGTCTGCCCCAGCATTTT.

This clonotype was recorded at least ten times. The chain uses TRBV30 and TRBJ2-5; D gene unclear. The CDR3 loop spans 14 amino acids. The ends were cut back, 2 bases at V and 4 bases at J, with 14 bases in the middle. Germline loops: CDR1 GTSNPN, CDR2 SVGIG (reference sequence). The CDR3 is CAWSYGQAGETQYF. CDR3 nucleotides: TGTGCCTGGAGTTATGGCCAGGCCGGAGAGACCCAGTACTTC.

The chain joins TRBV19 to TRBJ2-3; D is perhaps TRBD1 or TRBD2 (5 bases each). Per the germline V gene, CDR1 is LNHDA and CDR2 is SQIVND (reference sequence). The V end was cut by 5 bases, the J end by 7 bases, with 28 bases between. This CDR3 is 18 amino acids long. The CDR3 DNA follows: TGTGCCAGTAGTCCTGAAGGACTTAGCCCAACAGGAGAGAATACGCAGTATTTT. Encoded protein: CASSPEGLSPTGENTQYF.

This clonotype was seen at least ten times. This chain uses TRBV7-2 with TRBJ1-4; D perhaps matches TRBD1 (6 bases). CDR1 is SGHTA, CDR2 FQGNSA, per germline. The CDR3 spans 15 residues. The ends were cut back, 6 bases at V and 13 bases at J, with 24 bases in the middle. The CDR3 is CASRSTSGVLTGLFF. The CDR3 bases are TGTGCCAGCAGGTCGACTTCAGGGGTGCTTACGGGACTGTTTTTT.

V is TRBV13 and J is TRBJ2-7; either TRBD1 or TRBD2 may supply D (5 bases each). V lost 10 bases to trimming and J lost 2 bases, with 21 bases between them. CDR3 length: 15 amino acids. Germline-derived CDR1 and CDR2 are PRHDT and FYEKMQ (reference sequence). CDR3 nucleotides: TGTGCCACCAACTCGGTTCGGGACGGAACCTACGAGCAGTACTTC. It specifies CATNSVRDGTYEQYF.

In this sample, this clonotype turned up many times. The rearrangement uses TRBV5-5 and TRBJ2-5; 9 bases match TRBD2. The CDR3 extends over 16 amino acids. Germline trimming cut 0 bases from V and 2 bases from J; bases unmatched to any gene: 5. The germline CDR1 and CDR2 sequences are SGHKS and YYEKEE (reference sequence). In nucleotides, the CDR3 is TGTGCCAGCAGCTTGGTGGCTAGCGGGGTTCAAGAGACCCAGTACTTC. It specifies CASSLVASGVQETQYF.